This T cell receptor (beta chain) was identified during a study of human T cells and chemical hapten exposure. This clonotype has only one observation. The time point is: patch test 3, about 24 weeks after DPC sensitization. Described treatment: therapeutic diphenylcyclopropenone sensitization with weekly scalp DPC. In the authors' workflow: Samples contained a median of 95,638 TCRs, with a range of roughly 23,224 to 700,000. TCRdb called the RACE reads again in MiXCR, with one record for every CDR3 protein. Clone size and V and J calls follow TCRdb, not the original study. The sample carries around 150,000 distinct CDR3 sequences, about a quarter recorded once. CDR1 and CDR2 from the germline V gene are SGHAT and FQNNGV. V lost 2 bases to trimming and J lost 3 bases, with 10 bases between them. The CDR3 runs 14 residues.

The sequenced sample was whole blood, obtained in connection with sensitization to the hapten diphenylcyclopropenone (DPC). The TCR sequence derives from a woman aged 18-30 years with alopecia areata. Some clones in this sample may be carry-over from other donors' samples. The rearrangement uses TRBV11-2 and TRBJ1-2; D is ambiguous. CDR3 sequence: CASSLSRRDYGYTF. Written as DNA, the CDR3 is TGTGCCAGCAGCTTATCCAGGCGGGACTATGGCTACACCTTC.